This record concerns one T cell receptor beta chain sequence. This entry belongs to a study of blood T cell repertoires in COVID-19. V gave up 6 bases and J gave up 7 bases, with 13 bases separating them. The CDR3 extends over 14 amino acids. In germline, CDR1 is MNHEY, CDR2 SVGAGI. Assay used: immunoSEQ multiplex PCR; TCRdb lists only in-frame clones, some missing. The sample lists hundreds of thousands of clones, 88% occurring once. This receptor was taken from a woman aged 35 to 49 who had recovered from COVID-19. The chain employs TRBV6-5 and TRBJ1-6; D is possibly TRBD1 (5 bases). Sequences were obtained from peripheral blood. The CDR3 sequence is CASRSGDLNSPLHF. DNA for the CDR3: TGTGCCAGCAGATCGGGGGACTTAAATTCACCCCTCCACTTT.